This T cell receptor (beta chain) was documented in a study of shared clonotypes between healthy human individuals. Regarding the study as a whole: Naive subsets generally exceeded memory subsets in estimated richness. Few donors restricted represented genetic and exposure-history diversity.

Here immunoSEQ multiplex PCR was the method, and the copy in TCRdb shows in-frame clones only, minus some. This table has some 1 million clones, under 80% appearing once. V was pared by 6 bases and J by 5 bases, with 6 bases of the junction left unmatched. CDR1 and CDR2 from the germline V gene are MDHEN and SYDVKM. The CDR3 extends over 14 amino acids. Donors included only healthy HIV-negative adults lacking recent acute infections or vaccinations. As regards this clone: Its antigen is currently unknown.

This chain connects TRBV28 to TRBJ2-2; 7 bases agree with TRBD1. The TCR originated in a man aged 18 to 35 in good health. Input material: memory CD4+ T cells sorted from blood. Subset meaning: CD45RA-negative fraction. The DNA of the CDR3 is TGTGCCAGCAGGCGACAGGGAAAAACCGGGGAGCTGTTTTTT. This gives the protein CASRRQGKTGELFF.